Included here is one T cell receptor (beta chain) sequence, with context. The CDR3 runs to 16 residues. Germline CDR1 is SGHRS and CDR2 is YFSETQ. The V gene lost 0 bases and the J gene lost 3 bases, with 14 bases spanning the gap. TCRdb re-derived calls from the 5' RACE reads in MiXCR, one entry per CDR3 protein. The sample shows about 340,000 distinct CDR3 sequences, around 12% of them seen only once. The data originate from a study of identical twins. These sequences were also reported in another study, on yellow fever vaccine responses in identical twins.

The specimen was CD8+ T cells sorted from blood. The chain employs TRBV5-1 and TRBJ2-3, with D unclear. This TCR was sampled from a woman between 18 and 29 years old in good health. CDR3 region: CASSLEGHSLTDTQYF. The CDR3 DNA reads TGCGCCAGCAGCTTGGAAGGGCACTCGCTTACAGATACGCAGTATTTT.